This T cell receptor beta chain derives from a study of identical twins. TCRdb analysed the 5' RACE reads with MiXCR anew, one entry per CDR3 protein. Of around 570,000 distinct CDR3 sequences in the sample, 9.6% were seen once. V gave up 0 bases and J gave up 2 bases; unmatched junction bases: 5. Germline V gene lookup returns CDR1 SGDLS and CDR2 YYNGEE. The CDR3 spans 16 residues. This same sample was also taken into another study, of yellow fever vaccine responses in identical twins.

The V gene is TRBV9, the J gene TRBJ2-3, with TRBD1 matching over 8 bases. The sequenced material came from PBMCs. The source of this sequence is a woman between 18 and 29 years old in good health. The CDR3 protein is CASSVGQGATTDTQYF. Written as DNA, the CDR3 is TGTGCCAGCAGCGTAGGTCAGGGGGCGACCACAGATACGCAGTATTTT.